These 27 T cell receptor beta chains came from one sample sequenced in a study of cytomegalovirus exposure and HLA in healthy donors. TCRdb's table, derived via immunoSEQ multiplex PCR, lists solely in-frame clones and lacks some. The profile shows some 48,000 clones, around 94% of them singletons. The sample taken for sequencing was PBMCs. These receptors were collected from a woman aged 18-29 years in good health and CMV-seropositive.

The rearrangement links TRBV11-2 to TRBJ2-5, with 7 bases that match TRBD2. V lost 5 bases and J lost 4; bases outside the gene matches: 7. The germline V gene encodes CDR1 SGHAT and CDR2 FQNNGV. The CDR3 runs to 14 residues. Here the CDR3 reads CASSLGSGGETQYF. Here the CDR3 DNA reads TGTGCCAGCAGCCTGGGCTCGGGGGGAGAGACCCAGTACTTC.

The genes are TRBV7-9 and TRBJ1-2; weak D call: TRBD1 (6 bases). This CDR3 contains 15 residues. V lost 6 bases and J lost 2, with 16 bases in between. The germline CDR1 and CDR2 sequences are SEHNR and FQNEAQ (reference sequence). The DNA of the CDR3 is TGTGCCAGCAGATCCACAGGGCTTGGAAACTATGGCTACACCTTC. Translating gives CASRSTGLGNYGYTF.

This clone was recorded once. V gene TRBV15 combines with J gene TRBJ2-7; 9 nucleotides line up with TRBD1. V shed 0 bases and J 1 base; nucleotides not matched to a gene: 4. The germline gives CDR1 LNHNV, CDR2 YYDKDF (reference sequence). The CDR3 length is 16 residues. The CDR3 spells CATSRDRDRGSYEQYF. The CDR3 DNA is TGTGCCACCAGCAGAGATCGTGACAGGGGGTCCTACGAGCAGTACTTC. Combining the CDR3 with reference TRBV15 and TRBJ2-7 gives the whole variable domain DAMVIQNPRYQVTQFGKPVTLSCSQTLNHNVMYWYQQKSSQAPKLLFHYYDKDFNNEADTPDNFQSRRPNTSFCFLDIRSPGLGDTAMYLCATSRDRDRGSYEQYFGPGTRLTVT.

This CDR3 is CASSIDQDTEAFF. CDR3 nucleotide sequence: TGTGCCAGTAGTATAGATCAGGATACTGAAGCTTTCTTT. The chain joins TRBV19 to TRBJ1-1, with no clear D. The CDR3 is 13 amino acids. CDR1 is LNHDA, CDR2 SQIVND, per germline (reference sequence). Between the trimmed V and J ends, which lost 0 bases and 5 bases, there was a span of 7 bases.

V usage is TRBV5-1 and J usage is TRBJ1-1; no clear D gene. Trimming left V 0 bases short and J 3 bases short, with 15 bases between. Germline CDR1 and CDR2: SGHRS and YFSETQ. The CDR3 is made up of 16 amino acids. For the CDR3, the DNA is TGCGCCAGCAGCTTGGCGAGGTTCGGGATGGACACTGAAGCTTTCTTT. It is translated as CASSLARFGMDTEAFF.

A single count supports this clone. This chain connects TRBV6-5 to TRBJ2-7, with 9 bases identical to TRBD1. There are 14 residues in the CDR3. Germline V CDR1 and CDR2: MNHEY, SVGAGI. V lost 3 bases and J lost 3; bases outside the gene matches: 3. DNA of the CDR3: TGTGCCAGCAGTTATCAGGACAGGGGCTACGAGCAGTACTTC. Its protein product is CASSYQDRGYEQYF.

CDR3 protein: CASSLGGSIPNEQFF. The CDR3 bases are TGTGCCAGCAGTTTGGGCGGGAGTATCCCTAATGAGCAGTTCTTC. The V and J genes are TRBV27 and TRBJ2-1, with TRBD2 matching 7 bases. The V gene end was trimmed by 3 bases and the J gene end by 7 bases; junction bases not matched to a gene: 9. This CDR3 has 15 amino acids. Germline CDR1 reads MNHEY; CDR2 reads SMNVEV (reference sequence).

The CDR3 DNA follows: TGTGCCATCAAAACAGCGGGAAGCTCCTACGAGCAGTACTTC. This gives the protein CAIKTAGSSYEQYF. V usage is TRBV10-3 and J usage is TRBJ2-7; 7 nucleotides agree with TRBD2. Germline V gene sequence: CDR1 ENHRY, CDR2 SYGVKD. V lost 7 bases, J lost 0 bases, and 6 bases stayed unmatched. The CDR3 has 14 residues.

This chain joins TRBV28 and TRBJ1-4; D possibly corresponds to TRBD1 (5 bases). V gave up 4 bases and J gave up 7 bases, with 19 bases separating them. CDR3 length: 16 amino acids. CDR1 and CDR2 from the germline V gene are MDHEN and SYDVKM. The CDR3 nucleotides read TGTGCCAGCAGTTCGCTAAGGGGCATAAGGGGTGAAAAACTGTTTTTT. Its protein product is CASSSLRGIRGEKLFF.

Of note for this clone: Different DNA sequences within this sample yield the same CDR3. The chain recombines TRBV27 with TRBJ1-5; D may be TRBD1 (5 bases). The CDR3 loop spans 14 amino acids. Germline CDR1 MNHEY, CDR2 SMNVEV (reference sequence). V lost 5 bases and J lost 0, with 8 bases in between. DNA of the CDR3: TGTGCCAGCAGTCTTCAGGGTAGCAATCAGCCCCAGCATTTT. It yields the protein CASSLQGSNQPQHF.

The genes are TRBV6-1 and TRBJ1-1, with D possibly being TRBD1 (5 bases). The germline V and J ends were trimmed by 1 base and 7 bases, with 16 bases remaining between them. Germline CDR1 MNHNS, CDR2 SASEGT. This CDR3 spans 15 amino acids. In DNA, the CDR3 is TGTGCCAGCAGTGAAGTGGCAGGGTCTAAGAATGAAGCTTTCTTT. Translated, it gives CASSEVAGSKNEAFF.

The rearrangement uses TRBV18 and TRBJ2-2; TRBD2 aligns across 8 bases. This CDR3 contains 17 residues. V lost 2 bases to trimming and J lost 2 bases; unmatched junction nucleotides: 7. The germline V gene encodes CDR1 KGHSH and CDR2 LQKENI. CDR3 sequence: CASSPGAGVGNTGELFF. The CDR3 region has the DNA TGTGCCAGCTCACCAGGAGCGGGAGTAGGAAACACCGGGGAGCTGTTTTTT.

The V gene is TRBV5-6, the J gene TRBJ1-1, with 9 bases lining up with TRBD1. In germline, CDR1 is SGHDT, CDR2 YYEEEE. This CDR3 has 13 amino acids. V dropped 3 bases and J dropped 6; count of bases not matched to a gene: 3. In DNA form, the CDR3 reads TGTGCCAGCAGCTGGGACAGGGCTTCTGAAGCTTTCTTT. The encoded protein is CASSWDRASEAFF.

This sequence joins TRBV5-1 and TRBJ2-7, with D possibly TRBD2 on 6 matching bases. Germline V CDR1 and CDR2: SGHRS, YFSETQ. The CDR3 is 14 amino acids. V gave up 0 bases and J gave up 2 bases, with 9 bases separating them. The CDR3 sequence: CASSLVSGPYEQYF. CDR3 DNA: TGCGCCAGCAGCTTGGTTAGCGGACCCTACGAGCAGTACTTC.

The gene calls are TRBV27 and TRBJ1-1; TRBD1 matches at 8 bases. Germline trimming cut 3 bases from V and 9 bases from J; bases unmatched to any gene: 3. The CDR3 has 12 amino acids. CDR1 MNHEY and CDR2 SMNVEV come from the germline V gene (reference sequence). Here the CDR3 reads CASSLVRGQAFF. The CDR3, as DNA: TGTGCCAGCAGTTTGGTCAGGGGGCAAGCTTTCTTT.

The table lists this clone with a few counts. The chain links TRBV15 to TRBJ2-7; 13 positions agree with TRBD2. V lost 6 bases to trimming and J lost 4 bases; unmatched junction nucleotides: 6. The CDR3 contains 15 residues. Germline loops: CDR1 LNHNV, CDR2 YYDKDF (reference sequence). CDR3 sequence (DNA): TGTGCCACCAGTGGACTAGCGGGAGAGGGGTACGAGCAGTACTTC. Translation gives CATSGLAGEGYEQYF.

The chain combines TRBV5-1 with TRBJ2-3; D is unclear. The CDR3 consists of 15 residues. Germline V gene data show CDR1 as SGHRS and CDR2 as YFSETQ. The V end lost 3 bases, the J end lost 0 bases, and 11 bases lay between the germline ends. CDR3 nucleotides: TGCGCCAGCAGCTCTCAGCCTAGTAGCACAGATACGCAGTATTTT. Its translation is CASSSQPSSTDTQYF.

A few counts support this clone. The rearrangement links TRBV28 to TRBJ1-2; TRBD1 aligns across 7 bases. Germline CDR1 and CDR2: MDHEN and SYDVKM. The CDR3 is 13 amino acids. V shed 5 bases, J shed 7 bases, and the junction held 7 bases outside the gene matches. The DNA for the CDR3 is TGTGCCAGCAGTCCGCGACAGGGTCGTGGCTACACCTTC. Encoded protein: CASSPRQGRGYTF.

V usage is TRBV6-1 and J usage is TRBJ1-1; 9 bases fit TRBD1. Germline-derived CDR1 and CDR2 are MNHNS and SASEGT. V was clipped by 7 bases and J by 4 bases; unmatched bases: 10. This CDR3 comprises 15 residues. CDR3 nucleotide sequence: TGTGCCAGCACCCTGGACAGGGGAGGGTTCACTGAAGCTTTCTTT. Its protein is CASTLDRGGFTEAFF.

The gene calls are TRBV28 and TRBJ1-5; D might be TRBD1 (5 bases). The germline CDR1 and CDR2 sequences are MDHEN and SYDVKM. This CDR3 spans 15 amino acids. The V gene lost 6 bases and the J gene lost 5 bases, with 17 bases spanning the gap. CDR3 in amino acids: CASSSDRVSHQPQHF. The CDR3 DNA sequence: TGTGCCAGCAGCTCTGACAGAGTCTCACATCAGCCCCAGCATTTT.

The CDR3 here is CASSEGQGGIGELFF. Written as DNA, the CDR3 is TGCGCCAGCAGTGAGGGACAGGGGGGGATCGGGGAGCTGTTTTTT. The chain employs TRBV10-2 and TRBJ2-2, with 10 nucleotides matching TRBD1. CDR3 length: 15 amino acids. The germline gives CDR1 WSHSY, CDR2 SAAADI. The V gene end was trimmed by 2 bases and the J gene end by 7 bases; junction bases not matched to a gene: 4.

The CDR3 nucleotides are TGTGCCAGCAGTTTAGGAGGTAGCGGGAGTCCCTACAATGAGCAGTTCTTC. Translation: CASSLGGSGSPYNEQFF. The chain uses TRBV27 and TRBJ2-1; 9 bases line up with TRBD2. This CDR3 is 17 amino acids long. V gave up 2 bases and J gave up 2 bases; unmatched junction bases: 7. CDR1 is MNHEY, CDR2 SMNVEV, per germline (reference sequence).

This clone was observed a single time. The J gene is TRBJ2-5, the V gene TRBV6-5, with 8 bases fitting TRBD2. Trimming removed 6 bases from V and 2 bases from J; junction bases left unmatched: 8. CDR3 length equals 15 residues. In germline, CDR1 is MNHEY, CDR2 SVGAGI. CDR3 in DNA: TGTGCCAGCAGGTCTACTAGCGGTACACAAGAGACCCAGTACTTC. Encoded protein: CASRSTSGTQETQYF.

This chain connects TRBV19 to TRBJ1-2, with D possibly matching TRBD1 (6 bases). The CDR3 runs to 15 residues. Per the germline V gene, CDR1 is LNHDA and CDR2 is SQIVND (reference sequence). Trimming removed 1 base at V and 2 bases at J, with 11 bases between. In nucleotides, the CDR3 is TGTGCCAGTAGTATAGTTCTGGGGGCGAACTATGGCTACACCTTC. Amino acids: CASSIVLGANYGYTF. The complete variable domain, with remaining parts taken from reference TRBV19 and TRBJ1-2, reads DGGITQSPKYLFRKEGQNVTLSCEQNLNHDAMYWYRQDPGQGLRLIYYSQIVNDFQKGDIAEGYSVSREKKESFPLTVTSAQKNPTAFYLCASSIVLGANYGYTFGSGTRLTVV.

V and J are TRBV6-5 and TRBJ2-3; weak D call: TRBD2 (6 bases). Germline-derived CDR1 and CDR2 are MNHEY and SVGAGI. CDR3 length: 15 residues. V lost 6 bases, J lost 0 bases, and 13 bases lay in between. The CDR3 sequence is CASRISGTSTDTQYF. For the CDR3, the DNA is TGTGCCAGCAGGATTAGCGGAACTAGCACAGATACGCAGTATTTT.

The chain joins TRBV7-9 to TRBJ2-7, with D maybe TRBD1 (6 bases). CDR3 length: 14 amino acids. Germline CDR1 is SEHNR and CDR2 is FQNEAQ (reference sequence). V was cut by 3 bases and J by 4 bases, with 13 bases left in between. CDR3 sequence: CASSFHRESYEQYF. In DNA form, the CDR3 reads TGTGCCAGCAGCTTCCACAGGGAGTCGTACGAGCAGTACTTC. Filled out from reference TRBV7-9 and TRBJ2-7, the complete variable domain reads DTGVSQNPRHKITKRGQNVTFRCDPISEHNRLYWYRQTLGQGPEFLTYFQNEAQLEKSRLLSDRFSAERPKGSFSTLEIQRTEQGDSAMYLCASSFHRESYEQYFGPGTRLTVT.

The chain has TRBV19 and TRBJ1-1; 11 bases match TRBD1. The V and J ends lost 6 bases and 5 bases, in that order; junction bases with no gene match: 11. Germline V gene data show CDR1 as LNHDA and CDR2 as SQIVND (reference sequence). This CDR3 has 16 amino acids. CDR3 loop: CASRGTGGLLATEAFF. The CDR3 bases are TGTGCCAGTAGGGGGACAGGGGGGCTTTTAGCGACTGAAGCTTTCTTT.